A selection of T cell receptor beta chains follows, all from one sample in a study of control samples from healthy donors and cancer patients. Assay used: immunoSEQ multiplex PCR; TCRdb lists only in-frame clones, some missing. Among some 120,000 clones listed, around 87% were seen once. The sample taken for sequencing was blood. Receptors were obtained from a man in his 60s in good health. CDR3s include the opening cysteine and the closing phenylalanine or tryptophan. The order of the fields is D gene, clone size, J gene, V gene, CDR3 DNA, CDR3 protein. The D gene is left open where the match is weak. The listing skips clone size in some rows; elsewhere it reads once, few, many or a size class.

d_call: TRBD2
clone_size: .
j_call: TRBJ2-2
v_call: TRBV28
cdr3_nt: TGTGCCAGCACCGCGGGGGGGGCGAACACCGGGGAGCTGTTTTTT
cdr3_aa: CASTAGGANTGELFF

d_call: .
clone_size: once
j_call: TRBJ2-4
v_call: TRBV24-1
cdr3_nt: TGTGCCACCAGCCCTAGCGAAACCAAAAACATTCAGTACTTC
cdr3_aa: CATSPSETKNIQYF

d_call: TRBD1
clone_size: .
j_call: TRBJ2-1
v_call: TRBV28
cdr3_nt: TGTGCCAGCAGTTTTTCCAGGGGGCGGAGGTCCTACAATGAGCAGTTCTTC
cdr3_aa: CASSFSRGRRSYNEQFF

d_call: .
clone_size: .
j_call: TRBJ1-2
v_call: TRBV29-1
cdr3_nt: TGCAGCGTATGGACGCGGACTTCGTATGGCTACACCTTC
cdr3_aa: CSVWTRTSYGYTF

d_call: .
clone_size: .
j_call: TRBJ1-5
v_call: TRBV5-1
cdr3_nt: TGCGCCAGCAGCGTCTGGGAGGGAGGTCAGCCCCAGCATTTT
cdr3_aa: CASSVWEGGQPQHF

d_call: .
clone_size: .
j_call: TRBJ2-7
v_call: TRBV5-6
cdr3_nt: TGTGCCAGCAGCTTCTCACGCGAGCAGTACTTC
cdr3_aa: CASSFSREQYF

d_call: .
clone_size: .
j_call: TRBJ1-1
v_call: TRBV11-2
cdr3_nt: TGTGCCAGCAGCCCGGACACGTACACTGAAGCTTTCTTT
cdr3_aa: CASSPDTYTEAFF

d_call: .
clone_size: .
j_call: TRBJ2-2
v_call: TRBV3-1/TRBV3-2
cdr3_nt: TGTGCCAGCAGCCCCAGCCGGACAGCGAACACCGGGGAGCTGTTTTTT
cdr3_aa: CASSPSRTANTGELFF

d_call: TRBD1
clone_size: .
j_call: TRBJ1-2
v_call: TRBV18
cdr3_nt: TGTGCCAGCTCACCGCTTGGGACAGGGGAGCGCTATGGCTACACCTTC
cdr3_aa: CASSPLGTGERYGYTF

d_call: .
clone_size: .
j_call: TRBJ2-5
v_call: TRBV5-1
cdr3_nt: TGCGCCAGCAGCTTGGGGGGTTCGGGGGAGACCCAGTACTTC
cdr3_aa: CASSLGGSGETQYF

d_call: .
clone_size: .
j_call: TRBJ1-1
v_call: TRBV7-9
cdr3_nt: TGTGCCAGCAGCTTAGCGTCCCGATACATGAACACTGAAGCTTTCTTT
cdr3_aa: CASSLASRYMNTEAFF

d_call: TRBD2
clone_size: .
j_call: TRBJ2-1
v_call: TRBV7-3
cdr3_nt: TGTGCCAGCAGCTTAACTCTAGCGGGGGTTCGCAATGAGCAGTTCTTC
cdr3_aa: CASSLTLAGVRNEQFF

d_call: .
clone_size: .
j_call: TRBJ2-7
v_call: TRBV28
cdr3_nt: TGTGCCAGCAGTTTAGTCTACGAGCAGTACTTC
cdr3_aa: CASSLVYEQYF

d_call: .
clone_size: .
j_call: TRBJ2-1
v_call: TRBV19
cdr3_nt: TGTGCCAGTAGTATGGGTTCCTCCTACAATGAGCAGTTCTTC
cdr3_aa: CASSMGSSYNEQFF

d_call: .
clone_size: .
j_call: TRBJ2-7
v_call: TRBV7-2
cdr3_nt: TGTGCCAGCAGTTACGACAGGGCGGGGGAGCAGTACTTC
cdr3_aa: CASSYDRAGEQYF

d_call: .
clone_size: .
j_call: TRBJ1-2
v_call: TRBV24-1
cdr3_nt: TGTGCCACCAGTGTCGGCAGTCAATATGGCTACACCTTC
cdr3_aa: CATSVGSQYGYTF

d_call: TRBD2
clone_size: .
j_call: TRBJ2-1
v_call: TRBV3-1/TRBV3-2
cdr3_nt: TGTGCCAGCAGCCAAGGGCGGGGGGGTTACAATGAGCAGTTCTTC
cdr3_aa: CASSQGRGGYNEQFF

d_call: TRBD1
clone_size: .
j_call: TRBJ1-1
v_call: TRBV5-1
cdr3_nt: TGCGCCAGCAGCTCCACCCGGGACAGGGGAGCTTTCTTT
cdr3_aa: CASSSTRDRGAFF

d_call: .
clone_size: .
j_call: TRBJ2-7
v_call: TRBV5-1
cdr3_nt: TGCGCCAGCAAAAACAGGGCAGGGAGCTCCTACGAGCAGTACTTC
cdr3_aa: CASKNRAGSSYEQYF

d_call: TRBD2
clone_size: .
j_call: TRBJ2-1
v_call: TRBV18
cdr3_nt: TGTGCCAGCTCACCCCCTATGGCGGGGGGGATGTACAATGAGCAGTTCTTC
cdr3_aa: CASSPPMAGGMYNEQFF

d_call: TRBD1
clone_size: few
j_call: TRBJ1-2
v_call: TRBV6-5
cdr3_nt: TGTGCCAGCAGTAGGGGACAGAACTATGGCTACACCTTC
cdr3_aa: CASSRGQNYGYTF

d_call: TRBD1
clone_size: .
j_call: TRBJ1-1
v_call: TRBV7-2
cdr3_nt: TGTGCCAGCAGCGCCTACAGGGGAGGGAGCACTGAAGCTTTCTTT
cdr3_aa: CASSAYRGGSTEAFF

d_call: .
clone_size: .
j_call: TRBJ1-2
v_call: TRBV6-2/TRBV6-3
cdr3_nt: TGTGCCAGCAGTTACTCCACCTTTGCCAGCCTCTATGGCTACACCTTC
cdr3_aa: CASSYSTFASLYGYTF

d_call: .
clone_size: .
j_call: TRBJ1-2
v_call: TRBV12-3/TRBV12-4
cdr3_nt: TGTGCCAGCAGCCGGACAAACCCAGGAGGCTACACCTTC
cdr3_aa: CASSRTNPGGYTF

d_call: .
clone_size: .
j_call: TRBJ2-3
v_call: TRBV5-1
cdr3_nt: TGCGCCAGCAGCTGGAGCGGGTACGGCACAGATACGCAGTATTTT
cdr3_aa: CASSWSGYGTDTQYF

d_call: .
clone_size: .
j_call: TRBJ2-7
v_call: TRBV18
cdr3_nt: TGTGCCAGCTCAGCAGGAAGCTCCTACGAGCAGTACTTC
cdr3_aa: CASSAGSSYEQYF

d_call: TRBD1
clone_size: .
j_call: TRBJ1-4
v_call: TRBV19
cdr3_nt: TGTGCCAGTAGTCCGGGACAGGGTTATGAAAAACTGTTTTTT
cdr3_aa: CASSPGQGYEKLFF

d_call: TRBD1
clone_size: few
j_call: TRBJ1-5
v_call: TRBV19
cdr3_nt: TGTGCCAGTATCGGGACAGGGACTAGCAATCAGCCCCAGCATTTT
cdr3_aa: CASIGTGTSNQPQHF

d_call: .
clone_size: once
j_call: TRBJ2-3
v_call: TRBV10-3
cdr3_nt: TGTGCCATCAGGGGGGGGCAGGGTTCGGGCACAGATACGCAGTATTTT
cdr3_aa: CAIRGGQGSGTDTQYF

d_call: .
clone_size: .
j_call: TRBJ1-5
v_call: TRBV7-8
cdr3_nt: TGTGCCAGCAGCTTAAGTTCGGTGAATAGCAATCAGCCCCAGCATTTT
cdr3_aa: CASSLSSVNSNQPQHF

d_call: TRBD1
clone_size: .
j_call: TRBJ1-1
v_call: TRBV6-5
cdr3_nt: TGTGCCAGCAGTCCAATAGGGACAGGGAACACTGAAGCTTTCTTT
cdr3_aa: CASSPIGTGNTEAFF

d_call: TRBD1
clone_size: .
j_call: TRBJ2-2
v_call: TRBV10-3
cdr3_nt: TGTGCCATCAGTGAGGGGACAGGGATCACCGGGGAGCTGTTTTTT
cdr3_aa: CAISEGTGITGELFF